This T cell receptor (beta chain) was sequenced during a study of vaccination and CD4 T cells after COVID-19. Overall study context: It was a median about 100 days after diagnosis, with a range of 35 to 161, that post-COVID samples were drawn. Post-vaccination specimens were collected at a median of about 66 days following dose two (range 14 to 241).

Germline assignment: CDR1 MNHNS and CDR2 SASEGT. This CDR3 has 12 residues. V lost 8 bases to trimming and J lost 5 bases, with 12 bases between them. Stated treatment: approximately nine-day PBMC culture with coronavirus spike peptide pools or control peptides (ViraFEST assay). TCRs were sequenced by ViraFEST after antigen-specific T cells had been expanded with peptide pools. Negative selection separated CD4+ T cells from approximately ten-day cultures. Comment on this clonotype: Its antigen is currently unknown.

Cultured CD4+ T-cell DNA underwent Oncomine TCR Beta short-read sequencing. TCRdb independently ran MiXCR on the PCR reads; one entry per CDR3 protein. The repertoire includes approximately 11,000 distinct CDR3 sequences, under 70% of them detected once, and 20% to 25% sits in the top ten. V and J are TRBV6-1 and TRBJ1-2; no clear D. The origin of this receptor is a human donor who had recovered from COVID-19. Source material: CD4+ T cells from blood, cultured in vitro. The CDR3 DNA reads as TGTGCCAGCGCGGACGCTTATTATGGCTACACCTTC. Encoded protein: CASADAYYGYTF.